The 12 T cell receptor beta chains reported below all come from one sample, sequenced in a study of vaccination effects on CD4 cells after COVID-19. For these TCRs, the target antigens are not known. Viral peptide pool expansion of antigen-specific CD4+ T cells preceded sequencing in the ViraFEST assay. Once cultured for around 11 days, the cells underwent separation to obtain CD4+ T cells. Absence of prior SARS-CoV-2 infection characterized the vaccine recipients, who showed negative nucleocapsid antibodies. TCRdb's copy holds only in-frame clones and misses some; the assay was immunoSEQ multiplex PCR. The table includes about 52,000 clones, more than 75% detected once. The material was CD4+ T cells from PBMCs cultured with HCoV-OC43 spike peptides, obtained before COVID-19 vaccination. Noted subset: HCoV-OC43 spike overlapping peptide pool stimulation. The source is a human donor who received a COVID-19 vaccine.

V and J are TRBV18 and TRBJ2-5; D is possibly TRBD2 (5 bases). V gave up 4 bases and J gave up 5 bases, with 8 bases separating them. The CDR3 contains 12 residues. Germline V gene lookup returns CDR1 KGHSH and CDR2 LQKENI. CDR3 bases: TGTGCCAGCTCACGGTCGGGGGAGACCCAGTACTTC. Its translation is CASSRSGETQYF.

The rearrangement joins TRBV6-2 or TRBV6-3 to TRBJ2-5; D assignment may be TRBD1 or TRBD2 (6 bases each). The CDR3 covers 12 residues. CDR1 is MNHEY, CDR2 SVGEGT, per germline. V was trimmed by 5 bases and J by 5 bases, leaving 9 bases between them. The DNA of the CDR3 is TGTGCCAGCAGTGGGGGGCGGGAGACCCAGTACTTC. Encoded protein: CASSGGRETQYF.

The CDR3 loop reads CASSLATGGQETQYF. CDR3 DNA sequence: TGCGCCAGCAGCTTGGCGACAGGGGGGCAAGAGACCCAGTACTTC. The chain carries TRBV5-1 and TRBJ2-5, with 9 positions matching TRBD1. Losses at the gene ends were 0 bases for V and 2 bases for J; bases not matched to a gene: 2. This CDR3 contains 15 residues. CDR1 and CDR2 (germline): SGHRS, YFSETQ.

This clone was seen only once. The chain has TRBV19 and TRBJ1-1; maybe TRBD1 (5 bases). The CDR3 length is 15 residues. Germline V gene data show CDR1 as LNHDA and CDR2 as SQIVND (reference sequence). The ends were cut back, 5 bases at V and 5 bases at J, with 18 bases in the middle. CDR3 in DNA: TGTGCCAGTAGTTCCTATAGGGGAGAGTGGACTGAAGCTTTCTTT. It yields the protein CASSSYRGEWTEAFF.

The CDR3 region is CASSLGPTYEQYV. As DNA, the CDR3 is TGCGCCAGCAGCTTGGGACCAACCTACGAGCAGTACGTC. This chain links TRBV5-1 with TRBJ2-7, with D unresolved. Germline-derived CDR1 and CDR2 are SGHRS and YFSETQ. Deletions cut 0 bases from V and 2 bases from J, with 6 bases between. The CDR3 loop spans 13 amino acids.

This clone was recorded once. The chain employs TRBV5-1 and TRBJ1-4, with 11 nucleotides matching TRBD1. CDR3 length equals 15 residues. Germline CDR1 SGHRS, CDR2 YFSETQ. V shed 0 bases, J shed 9 bases, and the junction held 4 bases outside the gene matches. CDR3 bases: TGCGCCAGCAGCTTGGAGGGACAGGGGGACAAAAAACTGTTTTTT. Translating it yields CASSLEGQGDKKLFF.

The rearrangement links TRBV5-5 to TRBJ2-5, with D unclear. V shed 4 bases and J shed 2 bases, with 15 bases lying between them. This CDR3 is built from 15 residues. The germline V gene has CDR1 SGHKS and CDR2 YYEKEE (reference sequence). CDR3 nucleotides: TGTGCCAGCAGCCCACAAAACCGGTTTCAAGAGACCCAGTACTTC. Translated, it gives CASSPQNRFQETQYF.

The chain recombines TRBV6-1 with TRBJ1-5; TRBD1 might be the D (5 bases). V lost 0 bases and J 6 bases, leaving 12 bases between the germline ends. Germline-derived CDR1 and CDR2 are MNHNS and SASEGT. The CDR3 loop spans 15 amino acids. As DNA, the CDR3 is TGTGCCAGCAGTGAAGCATGGGGGATCGCTCAGCCCCAGCATTTT. Amino acid sequence: CASSEAWGIAQPQHF.

V and J are TRBV5-5 and TRBJ2-7, with 8 bases matching TRBD2. The CDR3 has 15 residues. Trimming at V came to 4 bases and at J to 3 bases, leaving 9 bases not matched to a gene. Germline CDR1 reads SGHKS; CDR2 reads YYEKEE (reference sequence). The CDR3 spells CASSRGGGGFYEQYV. The CDR3 region has the DNA TGTGCCAGCAGCCGGGGGGGAGGCGGATTCTACGAGCAGTACGTC.

Regarding this clone: In the same sample, other DNA sequences code for this CDR3. The chain is built from TRBV6-5 and TRBJ2-3, with TRBD2 matching 8 bases. Germline values: CDR1 MNHEY, CDR2 SVGAGI. CDR3 length: 13 amino acids. Trimming cost V 6 bases and J 1 base; bases outside gene matches: 0. The CDR3 protein is CASRAGGTDTQYF. As DNA, the CDR3 is TGTGCCAGCAGAGCGGGGGGCACAGATACGCAGTATTTT.

The CDR3 sequence: CASSGDGLGGETQYF. The CDR3 nucleotides read TGTGCCAGCAGTGGGGACGGTCTCGGAGGAGAGACCCAGTACTTC. The rearrangement joins TRBV2 to TRBJ2-5; D is perhaps TRBD1 or TRBD2 (5 bases each). The V and J ends lost 4 bases and 4 bases respectively, with 16 bases between them. This CDR3 is built from 15 residues. Per germline, CDR1 SNHLY and CDR2 FYNNEI.

The rearrangement uses TRBV3-1 (or the pseudogene TRBV3-2) and TRBJ2-1; 7 bases match TRBD2. The trim removed 1 base at V and 10 bases at J, leaving 7 bases unmatched. This CDR3 region has 14 residues. Germline CDR1 LGHDT, CDR2 YNNKEL (reference sequence). CDR3 protein: CASSQGRAGVEQFF. The CDR3, as DNA: TGTGCCAGCAGCCAAGGAAGGGCGGGGGTGGAGCAGTTCTTC.